The next 4 T cell receptor beta chains were all read from a single sample in a study of cytomegalovirus exposure and HLA in healthy donors. PCR employed 60 Vbeta and 13 Jbeta primers. The data were produced by immunoSEQ multiplex PCR, yet TCRdb's version contains in-frame clones alone and is incomplete. The data contain around 120,000 clones, more than 60% of them singletons. The specimen was PBMCs. Receptors originate from a woman in her thirties or forties in good health and CMV-seronegative.

In its sample, this clone was seen once. The chain carries TRBV16 and TRBJ1-6, with D possibly being TRBD1 (5 bases). Looked up from germline, CDR1 is KGHSY and CDR2 is FQNENV. The CDR3 is made up of 17 amino acids. Trimming removed 2 bases at V and 1 base at J, with 12 bases between. The CDR3 DNA is TGTGCCAGCAGCCAAATCCAGGGTGGTTCCTATAATTCACCCCTCCACTTT. Translating it yields CASSQIQGGSYNSPLHF.

DNA of the CDR3: TGTGCCAGCAGCCAAGTGGCGGGTGCCGGCGATGTGCGGTACTTC. Encoded protein: CASSQVAGAGDVRYF. The chain joins TRBV4-2 to TRBJ2-7; possible D gene TRBD2, 5 bases. V dropped 1 base and J dropped 12 bases, with 22 bases sitting between them. CDR3 length: 15 amino acids. Germline V lookup: CDR1 LGHNA, CDR2 YNFKEQ.

This clone was seen only a few times. The V and J genes are TRBV4-3 and TRBJ2-3; possibly TRBD1 for D (6 bases). The CDR3 sequence is 18 residues long. Trimming removed 0 bases from V and 3 bases from J, with 19 bases in between. CDR1 is LGHNA and CDR2 is YSLEER in the germline V gene. The DNA of the CDR3 is TGCGCCAGCAGCCAAGAACTGAGGGGGAGAAGGGGGACAGATACGCAGTATTTT. Translating gives CASSQELRGRRGTDTQYF.

A single count supports this clone. The rearrangement joins TRBV4-2 to TRBJ1-4; 8 bases match TRBD1. Germline assignment: CDR1 LGHNA and CDR2 YNFKEQ. Trimming at V came to 0 bases and at J to 8 bases, leaving 5 bases not matched to a gene. The CDR3 spans 15 residues. The CDR3 nucleotides read TGTGCCAGCAGCCAAGATAAGACAGGGGACGAAAAACTGTTTTTT. This encodes CASSQDKTGDEKLFF.